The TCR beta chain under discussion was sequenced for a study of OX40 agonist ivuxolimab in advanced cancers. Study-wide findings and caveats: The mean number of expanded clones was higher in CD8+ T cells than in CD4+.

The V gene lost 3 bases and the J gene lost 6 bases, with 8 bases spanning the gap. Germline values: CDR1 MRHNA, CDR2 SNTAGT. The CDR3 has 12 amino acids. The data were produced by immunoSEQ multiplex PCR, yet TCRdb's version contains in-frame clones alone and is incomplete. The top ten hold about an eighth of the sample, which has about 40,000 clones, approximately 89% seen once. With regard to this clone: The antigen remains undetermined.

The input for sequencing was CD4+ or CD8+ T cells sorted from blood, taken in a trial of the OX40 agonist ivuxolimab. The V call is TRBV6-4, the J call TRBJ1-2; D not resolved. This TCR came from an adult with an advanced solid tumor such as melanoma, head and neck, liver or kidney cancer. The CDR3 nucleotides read TGTGCCAGCAGTGAGGGGAAAGATGGCTACACCTTC. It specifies CASSEGKDGYTF.